Detailed here is one T cell receptor (beta chain). The data originate from a study of Tregs in tolerant kidney transplant recipients. Here immunoSEQ multiplex PCR was the method, and the copy in TCRdb shows in-frame clones only, minus some. The sample lists approximately 65,000 clones; 84% were seen once. The sequenced material came from CD4+ T cells from blood. This receptor was taken from a human donor in good health.

CDR3 nucleotides: TGTGCCAGCAGCTTAAGGGTGATTGGAGAGACCCAGTACTTC. Its translation: CASSLRVIGETQYF. V and J are TRBV7-6 and TRBJ2-5, with D unresolved. CDR3 size: 14 residues. V shed 2 bases and J shed 4 bases, with 11 bases lying between them. In germline, CDR1 is SGHVS, CDR2 FNYEAQ.